The 9 T cell receptor beta chains in this list originate from one sample, sequenced in a study of T cell responses to AZD1222 COVID-19 vaccine. The method was immunoSEQ multiplex PCR; TCRdb's version includes in-frame clones alone and lacks a portion of them. The sample has 130,000 to 150,000 clones; 70% to 90% are singletons. The source was peripheral blood, collected 28 days after the second AZD1222 dose. Receptor source: an adult who received the AZD1222 COVID-19 vaccine.

This chain connects TRBV27 to TRBJ2-6; TRBD1 matches at 7 bases. The germline V gene encodes CDR1 MNHEY and CDR2 SMNVEV (reference sequence). Germline trimming cut 4 bases from V and 0 bases from J; bases unmatched to any gene: 9. This CDR3 contains 18 residues. CDR3 amino acids: CASSSRDSGTSGANVLTF. The CDR3 coding sequence is TGTGCCAGCAGTTCCCGGGACAGCGGAACCTCTGGGGCCAACGTCCTGACTTTC.

This rearrangement joins TRBV14 to TRBJ1-5, with D unclear. The V and J ends lost 4 bases and 6 bases respectively, with 10 bases between them. The germline V gene encodes CDR1 SGHDN and CDR2 FVKESK. The CDR3 contains 13 residues. The CDR3 DNA reads as TGTGCCAGCAGCCCCTCCGGAGGTCAGCCCCAGCATTTT. Its translation: CASSPSGGQPQHF.

This rearrangement joins TRBV10-2 to TRBJ1-5; D not resolved. V lost 2 bases and J 2 bases, leaving 13 bases between the germline ends. Germline lookup yields CDR1 WSHSY and CDR2 SAAADI. The CDR3 covers 16 residues. In DNA, the CDR3 is TGCGCCAGCAGTGAGAAGTGGGTGAACGGCAATCAGCCCCAGCATTTT. Its protein is CASSEKWVNGNQPQHF.

The chain employs TRBV3-1 (or the pseudogene TRBV3-2) and TRBJ2-7; 11 bases agree with TRBD2. J gave up 6 bases and V 4 bases, and 11 bases lay outside the gene matches. The germline CDR1 and CDR2 sequences are LGHDT and YNNKEL (reference sequence). This CDR3 comprises 16 residues. As DNA, the CDR3 is TGTGCCAGCAGCCTTAGCGGGGGGGCCCTGGGAGGCGAGCAGTACTTC. The encoded protein is CASSLSGGALGGEQYF.

The gene calls are TRBV24-1 and TRBJ1-5; 7 positions agree with TRBD1. In germline, CDR1 is KGHDR, CDR2 SFDVKD. V was pared by 2 bases and J by 7 bases, with 7 bases of the junction left unmatched. This CDR3 spans 15 amino acids. The DNA for the CDR3 is TGTGCCACCAGTGATTCGAGACAGGGAAAGCAGCCCCAGCATTTT. It codes for CATSDSRQGKQPQHF.

This CDR3 reads CAWDRGVPYEQYF. The DNA of the CDR3 is TGTGCCTGGGACCGCGGGGTACCCTACGAGCAGTACTTC. The chain links TRBV30 to TRBJ2-7, with a possible D match to TRBD2 (6 bases). This CDR3 is 13 amino acids long. The V gene lost 5 bases and the J gene lost 2 bases, with 13 bases spanning the gap. In germline, CDR1 is GTSNPN, CDR2 SVGIG (reference sequence).

In DNA, the CDR3 is TGTGCCAGCAGCCGGAGACTAGATAGCTACAATGAGCAGTTCTTC. Translating it yields CASSRRLDSYNEQFF. The V call is TRBV7-9, the J call TRBJ2-1; weak D call: TRBD2 (6 bases). Germline V gives CDR1 SEHNR, CDR2 FQNEAQ (reference sequence). V lost 5 bases to trimming and J lost 3 bases, with 14 bases between them. The CDR3 has 15 residues.

The CDR3 loop is CASSTGQGFDTEAFF. The CDR3 DNA reads as TGCGCCAGCAGCACCGGACAGGGTTTCGACACTGAAGCTTTCTTT. This chain uses TRBV5-1 with TRBJ1-1; 8 nucleotides line up with TRBD1. This CDR3 comprises 15 residues. Losses at the gene ends were 4 bases for V and 3 bases for J; bases not matched to a gene: 8. In germline, CDR1 is SGHRS, CDR2 YFSETQ.

The chain has TRBV7-9 and TRBJ1-3; perhaps TRBD1 as D (6 bases). The CDR3 length is 15 residues. The V end was cut by 5 bases, the J end by 7 bases, with 18 bases between. In germline, CDR1 is SEHNR, CDR2 FQNEAQ (reference sequence). The CDR3 bases are TGTGCCAGCAGCAAAAGAGAGGGGGTCGGGAACACCATATATTTT. Residues: CASSKREGVGNTIYF. The full variable domain, with the rest looked up from reference TRBV7-9 and TRBJ1-3, is DTGVSQNPRHKITKRGQNVTFRCDPISEHNRLYWYRQTLGQGPEFLTYFQNEAQLEKSRLLSDRFSAERPKGSFSTLEIQRTEQGDSAMYLCASSKREGVGNTIYFGEGSWLTVV.